This T cell receptor (beta chain) was identified during a study of neoadjuvant nivolumab and ipilimumab in lung cancer. About the research overall: Patients got nivolumab 3 mg/kg on days 1, 15 and 29; combination added ipilimumab 1 mg/kg day 1.

The CDR3 loop spans 18 amino acids. Germline V gene lookup returns CDR1 SGHVS and CDR2 FNYEAQ. V was shortened by 1 base and J by 4 bases, with 21 bases between the two germline ends. Study-level points and caveats: TCR receptors were sequenced in few samples. Compared with tumor-adjacent uninvolved lung, resected tumors showed greater richness and clonality. Resected-tumor TCR richness correlated positively with pretherapy blood richness.

About this clone: The target antigen is unknown.

The assay was immunoSEQ multiplex PCR, and TCRdb's table has in-frame clones only and misses some. This sample has 24,000 or so clones, with around 80% found just once. The sample was peripheral blood, taken before neoadjuvant nivolumab, alone or with ipilimumab. The clonotype was recovered from an adult with non-small cell lung cancer. This sequence joins TRBV7-6 and TRBJ2-3; possibly TRBD2 for D (6 bases). CDR3 DNA sequence: TGTGCCAGCAGCTTAGGTCCTCCAACTAGGACGGGGGCAGATACGCAGTATTTT. Translation gives CASSLGPPTRTGADTQYF.